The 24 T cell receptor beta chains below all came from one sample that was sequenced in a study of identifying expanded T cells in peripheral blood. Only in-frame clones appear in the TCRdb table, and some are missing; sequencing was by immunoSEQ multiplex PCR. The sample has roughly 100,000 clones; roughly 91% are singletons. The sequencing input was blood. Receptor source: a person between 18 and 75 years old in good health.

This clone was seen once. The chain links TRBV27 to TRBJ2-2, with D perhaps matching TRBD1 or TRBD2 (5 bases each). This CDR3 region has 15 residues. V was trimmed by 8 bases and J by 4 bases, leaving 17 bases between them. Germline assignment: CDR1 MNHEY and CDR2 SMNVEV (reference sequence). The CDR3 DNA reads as TGTGCCAGCGCAACCGAGGGGCAAGGCACCGGGGAGCTGTTTTTT. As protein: CASATEGQGTGELFF.

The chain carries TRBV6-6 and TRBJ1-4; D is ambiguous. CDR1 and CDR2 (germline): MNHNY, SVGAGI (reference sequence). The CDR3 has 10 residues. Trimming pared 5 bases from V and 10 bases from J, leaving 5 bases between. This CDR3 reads CASSSRKLFF. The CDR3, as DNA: TGTGCCAGCAGTAGCCGAAAACTGTTTTTT.

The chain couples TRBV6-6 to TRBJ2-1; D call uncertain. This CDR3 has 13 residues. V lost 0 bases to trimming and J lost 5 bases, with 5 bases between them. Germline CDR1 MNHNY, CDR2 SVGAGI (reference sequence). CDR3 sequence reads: CASSYSANNEQFF. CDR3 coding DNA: TGTGCCAGCAGTTACTCGGCAAACAATGAGCAGTTCTTC.

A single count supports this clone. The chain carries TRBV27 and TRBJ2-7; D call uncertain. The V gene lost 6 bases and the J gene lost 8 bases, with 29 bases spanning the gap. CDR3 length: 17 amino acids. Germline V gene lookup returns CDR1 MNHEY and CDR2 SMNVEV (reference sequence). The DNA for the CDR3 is TGTGCCAGCAGCCAGCAATTAGGTGGGTCAATGCGGATGAAGCAGTACTTC. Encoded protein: CASSQQLGGSMRMKQYF.

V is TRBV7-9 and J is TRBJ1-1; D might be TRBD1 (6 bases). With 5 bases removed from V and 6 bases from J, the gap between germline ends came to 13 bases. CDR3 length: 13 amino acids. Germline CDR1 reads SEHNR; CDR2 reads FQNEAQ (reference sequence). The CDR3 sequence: CASSGGGDPEAFF. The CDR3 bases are TGTGCCAGCAGCGGAGGGGGAGACCCTGAAGCTTTCTTT.

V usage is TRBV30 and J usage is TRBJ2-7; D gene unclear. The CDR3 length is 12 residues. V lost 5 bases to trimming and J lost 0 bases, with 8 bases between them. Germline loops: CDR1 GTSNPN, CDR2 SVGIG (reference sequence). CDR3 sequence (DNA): TGTGCCTGGGGAACGGTCTCCTACGAGCAGTACTTC. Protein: CAWGTVSYEQYF.

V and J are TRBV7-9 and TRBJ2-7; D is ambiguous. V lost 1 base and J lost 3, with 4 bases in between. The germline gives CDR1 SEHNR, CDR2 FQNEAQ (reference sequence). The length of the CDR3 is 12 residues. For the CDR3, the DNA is TGTGCCAGCAGCTTAGAGCGCTACGAGCAGTACTTC. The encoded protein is CASSLERYEQYF.

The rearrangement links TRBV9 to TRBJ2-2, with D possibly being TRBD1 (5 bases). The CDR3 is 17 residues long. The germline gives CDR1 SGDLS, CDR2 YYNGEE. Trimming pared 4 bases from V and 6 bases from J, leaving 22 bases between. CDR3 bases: TGTGCCAGCAGCCCTTACATGGGGCGAATTTTGGCCGGGGAGCTGTTTTTT. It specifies CASSPYMGRILAGELFF.

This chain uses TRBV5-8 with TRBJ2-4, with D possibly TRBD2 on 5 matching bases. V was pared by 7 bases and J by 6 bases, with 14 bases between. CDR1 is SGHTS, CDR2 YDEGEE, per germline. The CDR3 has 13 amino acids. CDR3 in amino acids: CASCRRGSNIQYF. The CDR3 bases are TGTGCCAGCTGCCGTCGGGGATCAAACATTCAGTACTTC.

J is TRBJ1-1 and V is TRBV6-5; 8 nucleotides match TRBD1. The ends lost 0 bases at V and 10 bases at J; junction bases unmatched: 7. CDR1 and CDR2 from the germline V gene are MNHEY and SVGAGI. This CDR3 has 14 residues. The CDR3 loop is CASSYSQGGSTAFF. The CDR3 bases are TGTGCCAGCAGTTACTCACAGGGGGGTTCGACAGCTTTCTTT.

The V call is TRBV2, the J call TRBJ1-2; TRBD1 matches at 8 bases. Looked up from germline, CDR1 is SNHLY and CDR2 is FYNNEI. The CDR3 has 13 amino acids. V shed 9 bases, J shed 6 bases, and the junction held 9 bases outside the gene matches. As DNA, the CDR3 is TGTGCCAGTCCAGGGGGCGCTAATCATGGCTACACCTTC. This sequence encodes CASPGGANHGYTF.

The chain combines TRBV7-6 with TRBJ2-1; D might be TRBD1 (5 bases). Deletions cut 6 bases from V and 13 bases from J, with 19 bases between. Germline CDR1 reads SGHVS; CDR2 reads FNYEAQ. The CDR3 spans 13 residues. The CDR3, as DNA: TGTGCCAGCAGGTCATCCGGAGAGAGGACACAGTTCTTC. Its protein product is CASRSSGERTQFF.

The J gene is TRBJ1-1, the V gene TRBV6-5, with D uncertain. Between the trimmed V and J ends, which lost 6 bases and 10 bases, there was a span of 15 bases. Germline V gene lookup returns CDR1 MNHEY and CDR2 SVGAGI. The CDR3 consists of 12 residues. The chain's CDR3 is CASSQDRALAFF. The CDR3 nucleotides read TGTGCCAGCAGCCAAGATCGGGCATTAGCTTTCTTT.

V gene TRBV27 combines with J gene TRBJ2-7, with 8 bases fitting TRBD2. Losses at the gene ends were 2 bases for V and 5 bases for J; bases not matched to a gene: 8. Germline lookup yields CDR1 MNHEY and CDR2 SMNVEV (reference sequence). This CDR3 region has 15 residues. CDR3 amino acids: CASSLDRGGRDEQYF. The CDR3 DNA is TGTGCCAGCAGTTTAGACCGGGGGGGTCGAGACGAGCAGTACTTC.

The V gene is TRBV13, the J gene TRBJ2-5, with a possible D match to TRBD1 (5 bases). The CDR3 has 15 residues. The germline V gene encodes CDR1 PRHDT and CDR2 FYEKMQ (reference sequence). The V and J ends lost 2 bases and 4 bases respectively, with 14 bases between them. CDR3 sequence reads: CASSLQLDKRETQYF. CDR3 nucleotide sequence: TGTGCCAGCAGCTTACAGTTGGACAAAAGAGAGACCCAGTACTTC.

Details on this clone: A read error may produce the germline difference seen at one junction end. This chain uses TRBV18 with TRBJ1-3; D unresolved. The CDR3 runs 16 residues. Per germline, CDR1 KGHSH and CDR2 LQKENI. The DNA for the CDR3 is TGTGCCAGCTCTCCACTTTGGACCTCCTCTGGAAACACCATATATTTT. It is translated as CASSPLWTSSGNTIYF.

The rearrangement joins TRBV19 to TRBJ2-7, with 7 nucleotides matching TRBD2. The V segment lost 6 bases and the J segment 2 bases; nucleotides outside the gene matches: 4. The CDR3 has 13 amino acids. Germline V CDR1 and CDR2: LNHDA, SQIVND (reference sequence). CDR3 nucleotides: TGTGCCAGTAGCTACGGACTAGCCTACGAGCAGTACTTC. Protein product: CASSYGLAYEQYF.

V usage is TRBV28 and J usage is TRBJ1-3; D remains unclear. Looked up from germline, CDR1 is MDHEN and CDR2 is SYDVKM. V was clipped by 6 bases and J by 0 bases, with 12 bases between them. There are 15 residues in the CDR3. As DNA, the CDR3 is TGTGCCAGCAGCAGTCCCTCGCACTCTGGAAACACCATATATTTT. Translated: CASSSPSHSGNTIYF.

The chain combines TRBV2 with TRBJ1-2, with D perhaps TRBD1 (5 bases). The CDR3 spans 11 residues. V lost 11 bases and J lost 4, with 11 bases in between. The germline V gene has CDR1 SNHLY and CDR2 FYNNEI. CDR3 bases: TGTGCCGCGGCGGGGCCCTATGGCTACACCTTC. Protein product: CAAAGPYGYTF.

CDR3 coding DNA: TGTGCCAGCAAAGGCCGGATTCGGAACACTGAAGCTTTCTTT. As protein: CASKGRIRNTEAFF. The chain joins TRBV2 to TRBJ1-1; D not resolved. The V and J ends lost 7 bases and 1 base respectively, with 13 bases between them. Germline V gene lookup returns CDR1 SNHLY and CDR2 FYNNEI. The CDR3 is 14 residues long.

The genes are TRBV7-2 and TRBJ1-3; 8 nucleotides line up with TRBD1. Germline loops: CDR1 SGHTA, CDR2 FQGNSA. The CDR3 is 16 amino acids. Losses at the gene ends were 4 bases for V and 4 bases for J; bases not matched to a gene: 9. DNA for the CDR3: TGTGCCAGCAGCTGGGCAGGGGGCATTTCGGGAAACACCATATATTTT. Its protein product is CASSWAGGISGNTIYF.

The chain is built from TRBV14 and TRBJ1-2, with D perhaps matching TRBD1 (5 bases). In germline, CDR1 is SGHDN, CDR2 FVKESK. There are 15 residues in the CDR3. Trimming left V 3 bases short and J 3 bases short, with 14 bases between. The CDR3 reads CASSQGTGSYYGYTF. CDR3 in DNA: TGTGCCAGCAGCCAGGGTACAGGTTCATACTATGGCTACACCTTC.

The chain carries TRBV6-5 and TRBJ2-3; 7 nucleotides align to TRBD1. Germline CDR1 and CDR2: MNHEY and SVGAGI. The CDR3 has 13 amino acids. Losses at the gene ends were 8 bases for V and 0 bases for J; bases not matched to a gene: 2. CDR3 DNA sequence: TGTGCCAGCCAGACAGGGAGCACAGATACGCAGTATTTT. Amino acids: CASQTGSTDTQYF.

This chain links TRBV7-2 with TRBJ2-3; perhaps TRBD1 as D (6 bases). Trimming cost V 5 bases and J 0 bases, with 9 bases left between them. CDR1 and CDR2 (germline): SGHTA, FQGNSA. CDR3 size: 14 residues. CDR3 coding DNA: TGTGCCAGCAGCCCCAGGGGTAGCACAGATACGCAGTATTTT. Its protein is CASSPRGSTDTQYF.